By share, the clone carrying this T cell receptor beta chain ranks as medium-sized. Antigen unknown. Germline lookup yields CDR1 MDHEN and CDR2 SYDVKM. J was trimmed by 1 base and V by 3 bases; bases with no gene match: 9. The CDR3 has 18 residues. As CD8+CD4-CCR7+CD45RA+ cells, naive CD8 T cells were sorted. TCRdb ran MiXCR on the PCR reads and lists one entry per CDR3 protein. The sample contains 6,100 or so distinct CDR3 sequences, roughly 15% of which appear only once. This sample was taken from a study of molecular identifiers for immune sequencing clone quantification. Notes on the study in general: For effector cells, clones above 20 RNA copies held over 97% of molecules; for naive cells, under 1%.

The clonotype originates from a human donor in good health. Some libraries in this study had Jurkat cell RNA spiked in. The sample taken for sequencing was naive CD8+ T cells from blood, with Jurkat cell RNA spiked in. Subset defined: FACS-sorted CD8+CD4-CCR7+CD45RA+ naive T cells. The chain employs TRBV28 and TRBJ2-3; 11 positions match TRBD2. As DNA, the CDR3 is TGTGCCAGCAGTTTCGGAACTAGCGGGAGATGGGGCACAGATACGCAGTATTTT. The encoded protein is CASSFGTSGRWGTDTQYF. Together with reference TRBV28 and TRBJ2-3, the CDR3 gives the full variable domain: DVKVTQSSRYLVKRTGEKVFLECVQDMDHENMFWYRQDPGLGLRLIYFSYDVKMKEKGDIPEGYSVSREKKERFSLILESASTNQTSMYLCASSFGTSGRWGTDTQYFGPGTRLTVL.